The rows below give T cell receptor beta chains drawn from one sample of a study of CD8 T cells in Susac syndrome. Using its own MiXCR run on the immunoSEQ multiplex PCR reads, TCRdb lists one record per CDR3 protein. Of hundreds of thousands of distinct CDR3 sequences in the sample, 94% were seen once. Sequenced material: CD4+ T cells from PBMCs. The receptor source for this set is a human donor with Susac syndrome. CDR3s include the opening cysteine and the closing phenylalanine or tryptophan. The order of the fields is J gene, V gene, CDR3 length, clone size, D gene, CDR3 DNA, CDR3 protein. D genes are given only for firm matches. Clone size is not always given. Where it is, it says once, few, many or a class for expanded clones.

TRBJ1-3 TRBV30 15 NA NA TGTGCCTGGAGTAGGGTTGAGGGTATCGGAAACACCATATATTTT CAWSRVEGIGNTIYF
TRBJ2-1 TRBV10-3 12 NA NA TGTGCCATCAGTTCGACTGCCAATGAGCAGTTCTTC CAISSTANEQFF
TRBJ1-5 TRBV4-1 15 NA NA TGCGCCAGCAGCCAAGGAGACGGAAGCAATCAGCCCCAGCATTTT CASSQGDGSNQPQHF
TRBJ1-5 TRBV28 13 NA NA TGTGCCAGCATGGTCTATGGGGATCAGCCCCAGCATTTT CASMVYGDQPQHF
TRBJ2-5 TRBV12-3/TRBV12-4 17 once TRBD1 TGTGCCAGCAGTTTTAGATCACCGGACAGGGGCCAAGAGACCCAGTACTTC CASSFRSPDRGQETQYF
TRBJ1-6 TRBV6-6 15 NA TRBD1 TGTGCCAGCAGGCCCTACGACAGGGTAAATTCACCCCTCCACTTT CASRPYDRVNSPLHF
TRBJ1-3 TRBV12-3/TRBV12-4 16 NA NA TGTGCCAGCAGTTCCACAGGGTTTGGCTCTGGAAACACCATATATTTT CASSSTGFGSGNTIYF
TRBJ1-2 TRBV3-1 12 NA NA TGTGCCAGCAGCCAAGATAGTAATGGCTACACCTTC CASSQDSNGYTF
TRBJ2-5 TRBV9 14 few TRBD1 TGTGCCAGCAGCGCTGGGACAGGGGAGGAGACCCAGTACTTC CASSAGTGEETQYF
TRBJ1-5 TRBV20-1 12 NA NA TGCAGTGTCGCAGATAGCAATCAGCCCCAGCATTTT CSVADSNQPQHF
TRBJ2-3 TRBV30 16 NA NA TGTGCCTCCAAAGACAGCCGACAGGAACGCACAGATACGCAGTATTTT CASKDSRQERTDTQYF
TRBJ2-1 TRBV24-1 13 NA TRBD2 TGTGCCACCAGTGATCGCCGGGAGGGTAACAAGTTCTTC CATSDRREGNKFF
TRBJ1-3 TRBV6-1 16 NA TRBD1 TGTGCCAGCAGACCGACTGACAGGGGGGCTGGAAACACCATATATTTT CASRPTDRGAGNTIYF
TRBJ1-6 TRBV5-4 14 NA NA TGTGCCAGCAGCTTGAACACAGCTAATTCACCCCTCCACTTT CASSLNTANSPLHF
TRBJ2-7 TRBV20-1 13 NA TRBD1 TGCAGTGCTAGAGATGGCAGGGGGCGCGAGCAGTACTTC CSARDGRGREQYF
TRBJ1-1 TRBV4-1 16 NA TRBD1 TGCGCCAGCAGCCAAGAGTCCGGGACAGCGAACACTGAAGCTTTCTTT CASSQESGTANTEAFF
TRBJ1-1 TRBV19 13 NA NA TGTGCCAGTAGTCCCTCCACGAACACTGAAGCTTTCTTT CASSPSTNTEAFF
TRBJ1-6 TRBV7-9 14 NA NA TGTGCCAGCAGTCGACAGGAAGTGGGTTCACCCCTCCACTTT CASSRQEVGSPLHF
TRBJ2-5 TRBV9 14 NA TRBD1 TGTGCCAGCAGCATAACGGGACAGCAAGAGACCCAGTACTTC CASSITGQQETQYF
TRBJ1-1 TRBV7-2 14 NA TRBD1 TGTGCCAGCAGCTTAAGGGACAGGAACACTGAAGCTTTCTTT CASSLRDRNTEAFF
TRBJ1-5 TRBV7-9 13 NA NA TGTGCCAGCAGCTCCGGGGTGGGTCAGCCCCAGCATTTT CASSSGVGQPQHF
TRBJ1-1 TRBV23-1 14 NA NA TGCGCCAGCAGTCTAGACGGAGAGAACACTGAAGCTTTCTTT CASSLDGENTEAFF
TRBJ1-6 TRBV9 14 NA TRBD1 TGTGCCAGCAGCGCACAGGGGGTTAATTCACCCCTCCACTTT CASSAQGVNSPLHF
TRBJ2-1 TRBV7-6 14 NA NA TGTGCCAGCAGCCCGACCGGGTTCTACAATGAGCAGTTCTTC CASSPTGFYNEQFF
TRBJ2-6 TRBV5-4 16 NA TRBD2 TGTGCCAGCAGTTCACTAGCGGGGGCTGGGGCCAACGTCCTGACTTTC CASSSLAGAGANVLTF
TRBJ2-5 TRBV30 14 few TRBD2 TGTGCCTGGAGTGGGGGGGGAATGCAAGAGACCCAGTACTTC CAWSGGGMQETQYF
TRBJ2-7 TRBV28 14 NA NA TGTGCCAGCAGTGCCTCTGGGGCGAACTACGAGCAGTACTTC CASSASGANYEQYF
TRBJ1-1 TRBV20-1 16 NA NA TGCAGTGCTAGAGGATACCCCTCCAGTAGACTCACTGAAGCTTTCTTT CSARGYPSSRLTEAFF
TRBJ2-7 TRBV15 15 NA TRBD2 TGTGCCACCAGCAGAGTGGGGGGGGAGACCTACGAGCAGTACTTC CATSRVGGETYEQYF
TRBJ2-1 TRBV20-1 14 NA NA TGCAGTGCTCCTCAATTCACAAGTTACAATGAGCAGTTCTTC CSAPQFTSYNEQFF
TRBJ1-5 TRBV29-1 13 NA TRBD1 TGCAGCGTGCAGGGGGCCTACAATCAGCCCCAGCATTTT CSVQGAYNQPQHF
TRBJ2-1 TRBV9 14 NA TRBD2 TGTGCCAGCAGCGCGGGACTAGCCGAGTATGAGCAGTTCTTC CASSAGLAEYEQFF
TRBJ1-2 TRBV12-3/TRBV12-4 15 NA NA TGTGCCAGCAGTGCCTTCTTGGGAGGGGGCTATGGCTACACCTTC CASSAFLGGGYGYTF
TRBJ2-1 TRBV6-2/TRBV6-3 13 few NA TGTGCCAGCAGTTACGTGTCAGACAATGAGCAGTTCTTC CASSYVSDNEQFF
TRBJ2-7 TRBV5-1 13 NA TRBD1 TGCGCCAGCAGCTGGGGACAGCTCTACGAGCAGTACTTC CASSWGQLYEQYF
TRBJ1-1 TRBV30 14 NA NA TGTGCCTGGAGTGTACCGGGGTTCGGCACTGAAGCTTTCTTT CAWSVPGFGTEAFF
TRBJ2-1 TRBV29-1 15 NA NA TGCAGCGTTGCCCAGCAGGGTGGGTTTTGGGATGAGCAGTTCTTC CSVAQQGGFWDEQFF
TRBJ2-4 TRBV28 15 NA TRBD1 TGTGCCAGCAACAACAGGGGGATAGCCAAAAACATTCAGTACTTC CASNNRGIAKNIQYF
TRBJ2-5 TRBV29-1 14 NA NA TGCAGCGTTACCTCGAACAGGGGAGGAGAGACCCAGTACTTC CSVTSNRGGETQYF
TRBJ2-3 TRBV21-1 15 NA NA TGTGCCAGCTGGAAGGCTAGCGGGGAATCAGATACGCAGTATTTT CASWKASGESDTQYF
TRBJ2-7 TRBV29-1 13 once TRBD1 TGCAGCGTGCAAGAGACAGGGTTCCACGAGCAGTACTTC CSVQETGFHEQYF
TRBJ1-1 TRBV11-3 12 NA NA TGTGCCAGCAGAAACGAGTGGACTGAAGCTTTCTTT CASRNEWTEAFF
TRBJ1-1 TRBV19 15 NA NA TGTGCCAGTTCGCGAAGCAAAGGTGTCAAGGCTGAAGCTTTCTTT CASSRSKGVKAEAFF
TRBJ2-7 TRBV3-1 16 once NA TGTGCCAGCAGCCCCGCCCCGGACACATACACCTACGAGCAGTACTTC CASSPAPDTYTYEQYF
TRBJ1-2 TRBV7-9 11 NA NA TGTGCCAGCAGCTCCATTGGTGGCTACACCTTC CASSSIGGYTF
TRBJ1-6 TRBV2 14 NA TRBD1 TGTGCCAGCCGGGAGACAGGGGTCGAGTCACCCCTCCACTTT CASRETGVESPLHF
TRBJ2-5 TRBV20-1 14 NA NA TGCAGTGCTAGCCCTCAGGGGGGCCCAGAGACCCAGTACTTC CSASPQGGPETQYF
TRBJ1-3 TRBV20-1 13 NA NA TGCAGTGCTAGAGATCCTGATAGAAACACCATATATTTT CSARDPDRNTIYF
TRBJ2-2 TRBV9 15 NA TRBD2 TGTGCCAGCAGCGCAAGCGGGGAGAACACCGGGGAGCTGTTTTTT CASSASGENTGELFF
TRBJ2-3 TRBV10-3 14 NA TRBD2 TGTGCCATCAGACCGGGACTAGCGGTTGATACGCAGTATTTT CAIRPGLAVDTQYF
TRBJ1-4 TRBV4-3 14 NA TRBD1 TGCGCCAGCAGCCCGGGACAGGGGGCTGAAAAACTGTTTTTT CASSPGQGAEKLFF
TRBJ2-1 TRBV20-1 14 NA NA TGCAGTGCTAGGAAGAGGGTGTCCTACAATGAGCAGTTCTTC CSARKRVSYNEQFF
TRBJ1-2 TRBV27 15 NA TRBD1 TGTGCCAGCAGTCACCAGACAGGGCCCCTAGTTGGCTACACCTTC CASSHQTGPLVGYTF
TRBJ2-7 TRBV6-5 14 NA NA TGTGCCAGCAGACCACGGGGCAGCTCCTACGAGCAGTACTTC CASRPRGSSYEQYF